One sample yielded the 9 T cell receptor beta chains listed below, sequenced in a study of shared clonotypes between healthy human individuals. Data came from immunoSEQ multiplex PCR; TCRdb stores just in-frame clones and leaves some out. The sample yields approximately 95,000 clones, less than 80% seen once. Sequencing was carried out using memory CD8+ T cells sorted from blood. The subset was: CD45RO+ cells pooled with CCR7-negative TemRA cells. These receptor sequences come from a man between 25 and 39 years old in good health.

This clone was detected a few times. V and J are TRBV6-4 and TRBJ2-1, with 11 bases aligning to TRBD2. The germline gives CDR1 MRHNA, CDR2 SNTAGT. The CDR3 consists of 16 residues. The ends lost 0 bases at V and 3 bases at J; junction bases unmatched: 1. CDR3 region: CASSDSGTSGYNEQFF. The DNA of the CDR3 is TGTGCCAGCAGTGACTCCGGGACTAGCGGCTACAATGAGCAGTTCTTC.

The chain links TRBV7-2 to TRBJ2-7, with 10 bases matching TRBD2. The junction had 6 bases not matched to a gene; V was cut back by 1 base and J by 3 bases. The germline gives CDR1 SGHTA, CDR2 FQGNSA. This CDR3 has 16 residues. CDR3 loop: CASSLVSSGSGYEQYF. The CDR3 DNA reads as TGTGCCAGCAGCTTAGTGTCTAGCGGGAGCGGCTACGAGCAGTACTTC. Combining the CDR3 with reference TRBV7-2 and TRBJ2-7 gives the whole variable domain GAGVSQSPSNKVTEKGKDVELRCDPISGHTALYWYRQSLGQGLEFLIYFQGNSAPDKSGLPSDRFSAERTGGSVSTLTIQRTQQEDSAVYLCASSLVSSGSGYEQYFGPGTRLTVT.

The genes are TRBV28 and TRBJ2-3, with 16 bases lining up with TRBD2. Germline CDR1 and CDR2: MDHEN and SYDVKM. The CDR3 is 20 residues long. The V and J ends lost 6 bases and 0 bases, in that order; junction bases with no gene match: 12. CDR3 sequence reads: CASSNPGLAGGGSSTDTQYF. CDR3 coding DNA: TGTGCCAGCAGCAACCCGGGACTAGCGGGAGGGGGGTCTAGCACAGATACGCAGTATTTT.

This clone was recorded many times. This rearrangement joins TRBV15 to TRBJ2-1, with a possible D match to TRBD1 (5 bases). V was clipped by 0 bases and J by 6 bases, with 12 bases between them. The CDR3 consists of 15 residues. Looked up from germline, CDR1 is LNHNV and CDR2 is YYDKDF (reference sequence). CDR3 region: CATSRDKGPANEQFF. The DNA of the CDR3 is TGTGCCACCAGCAGAGATAAGGGGCCGGCCAATGAGCAGTTCTTC.

By share, this clone counts as large. This chain links TRBV25-1 with TRBJ1-1; D uncertain. Trimming cost V 8 bases and J 1 base, with 11 bases left between them. The CDR3 covers 13 residues. Germline loops: CDR1 MGHDK, CDR2 SYGVNS. CDR3 amino acids: CASRPPKNTEAFF. As DNA, the CDR3 is TGTGCCAGCCGCCCCCCCAAGAACACTGAAGCTTTCTTT.

Points on this clone: This sample includes further DNA sequences coding for the same CDR3. This chain joins TRBV18 and TRBJ2-7; TRBD2 matches 9 bases. The V segment lost 2 bases and the J segment 4 bases; nucleotides outside the gene matches: 3. The germline gives CDR1 KGHSH, CDR2 LQKENI. This CDR3 spans 14 amino acids. This CDR3 is CASSPAGGPYEQYF. The CDR3 DNA follows: TGTGCCAGCTCACCAGCGGGAGGGCCATACGAGCAGTACTTC.

The genes are TRBV11-3 and TRBJ2-1; no clear D gene. The CDR3 sequence is 12 residues long. Germline V gives CDR1 SGHNT, CDR2 YENEEA. The V end lost 2 bases, the J end lost 8 bases, and 7 bases lay between the germline ends. CDR3 protein: CASSLNSYEQFF. CDR3 DNA sequence: TGTGCCAGCAGCTTAAATTCCTATGAGCAGTTCTTC.

As to this clone: Germline is not matched at one junction end, which may reflect a read error. This chain joins TRBV30 and TRBJ1-3; D gene unclear. The CDR3 consists of 14 residues. Germline V CDR1 and CDR2: GTSNPN, SVGIG (reference sequence). CDR3 region: CTWSRTSTGNTIYF. CDR3 bases: TGTACCTGGTCCCGGACCAGTACTGGAAACACCATATATTTT.

The chain joins TRBV11-2 to TRBJ2-2, with D maybe TRBD2 (5 bases). CDR1 SGHAT and CDR2 FQNNGV come from the germline V gene. V was clipped by 2 bases and J by 1 base, with 14 bases between them. The length of the CDR3 is 17 residues. The CDR3 region is CASSLTRLAKNTGELFF. The CDR3 DNA reads as TGTGCCAGCAGCTTAACGCGGCTAGCTAAGAACACCGGGGAGCTGTTTTTT.